The 18 T cell receptor beta chains given below trace back to one sample, sequenced in a study of blood T cell repertoires in COVID-19 (dated by TCRdb to the early 2020s). Library creation used the immunoSEQ multiplex PCR assay. Sourced from immuneACCESS, this table was stored by TCRdb with only in-frame sequences that have V and J called. A share of the clones is absent; for the studies checked, an unresolved V gene accounts for under half, and the remainder has no known explanation. The sample table shows 100,000 to 150,000 clones, and around 87% are seen once. More than 3.5% of the sample is taken by the ten largest. The sequenced material came from peripheral blood. The receptors were sampled from a woman aged 60-70 years with acute or convalescent COVID-19.

The rearrangement uses TRBV9 and TRBJ1-6; 7 nucleotides match TRBD1. Germline V gives CDR1 SGDLS, CDR2 YYNGEE. The CDR3 consists of 15 residues. J gave up 0 bases and V 4 bases, and 1 base lay outside the gene matches. The CDR3 loop is CASSTGDSYNSPLHF. The CDR3 region has the DNA TGTGCCAGCAGCACAGGGGACTCCTATAATTCACCCCTCCACTTT.

The chain links TRBV9 to TRBJ1-5, with D uncertain. V was trimmed by 0 bases and J by 11 bases, leaving 12 bases between them. The germline CDR1 and CDR2 sequences are SGDLS and YYNGEE. The CDR3 contains 13 residues. The CDR3 loop reads CASSVDNVGAQHF. The CDR3 region has the DNA TGTGCCAGCAGCGTAGACAATGTGGGAGCCCAGCATTTT.

This chain connects TRBV6-5 to TRBJ2-7; a weak D match, TRBD1 (6 bases). Germline assignment: CDR1 MNHEY and CDR2 SVGAGI. The CDR3 has 12 amino acids. Deletions cut 6 bases from V and 4 bases from J, with 10 bases between. For the CDR3, the DNA is TGTGCCAGCAGGAGGACAGTATACGAGCAGTACGTC. Its protein product is CASRRTVYEQYV.

In its sample, this clone was seen once. This chain joins TRBV3-1 (or the pseudogene TRBV3-2) and TRBJ1-3; D is uncertain. The germline V gene encodes CDR1 LGHDT and CDR2 YNNKEL (reference sequence). The ends were cut back, 4 bases at V and 0 bases at J, with 13 bases in the middle. This CDR3 comprises 16 residues. CDR3 coding DNA: TGTGCCAGCAGCCCAGCGGGTCCGCTCTCTGGAAACACCATATATTTT. It specifies CASSPAGPLSGNTIYF.

V is TRBV6-5 and J is TRBJ1-2, with D perhaps matching TRBD1 (5 bases). The V gene's germline CDR1 is MNHEY and CDR2 SVGAGI. The length of the CDR3 is 15 residues. V lost 7 bases and J 8 bases, leaving 23 bases between the germline ends. The CDR3 DNA is TGTGCCAGCAAAATCGACAGCCTAATGGGGGGAGGCTACACCTTC. Encoded protein: CASKIDSLMGGGYTF.

The V gene is TRBV5-1, the J gene TRBJ2-1, with TRBD1 matching 8 bases. V dropped 1 base and J dropped 7; count of bases not matched to a gene: 1. This CDR3 has 13 residues. Looked up from germline, CDR1 is SGHRS and CDR2 is YFSETQ. CDR3 DNA sequence: TGCGCCAGCAGCTTGACAGGGGGGAATGAGCAGTTCTTC. Encoded protein: CASSLTGGNEQFF.

This clone was seen once. This CDR3 is also generated by other DNA sequences in the sample. The V gene is TRBV4-1, the J gene TRBJ1-1; no clear D gene. CDR1 MGHRA and CDR2 YSYEKL come from the germline V gene. This CDR3 is built from 14 residues. The V and J ends lost 1 base and 0 bases respectively, with 6 bases between them. The CDR3 nucleotides are TGCGCCAGCAGCCAAGGTCCGGTGAACACTGAAGCTTTCTTT. Protein sequence: CASSQGPVNTEAFF.

The chain has TRBV6-5 and TRBJ2-5; D is uncertain. CDR3 size: 16 residues. The germline V gene encodes CDR1 MNHEY and CDR2 SVGAGI. V was cut by 4 bases and J by 1 base, with 16 bases left in between. The CDR3 spells CASSLSLTARQETQYF. CDR3 nucleotide sequence: TGTGCCAGCAGTTTATCCTTAACTGCCCGCCAAGAGACCCAGTACTTC.

V is TRBV6-5 and J is TRBJ1-2, with 9 positions matching TRBD1. The J segment lost 8 bases and the V segment lost 4 bases, leaving 11 bases of the junction unmatched. This CDR3 region has 15 residues. CDR1 MNHEY and CDR2 SVGAGI come from the germline V gene. The CDR3 sequence: CASSSFGTGKTGYTF. CDR3 nucleotide sequence: TGTGCCAGCAGTTCCTTTGGGACAGGGAAGACGGGCTACACCTTC.

The V and J genes are TRBV9 and TRBJ2-7; D possibly corresponds to TRBD2 (5 bases). CDR3 length: 13 residues. Germline CDR1 reads SGDLS; CDR2 reads YYNGEE. Between the trimmed V and J ends, which lost 4 bases and 6 bases, there was a span of 14 bases. Written as DNA, the CDR3 is TGTGCCAGCAGCTCAGGTGGGAGTTCCGAGCAGTACTTC. Encoded protein: CASSSGGSSEQYF.

The chain joins TRBV25-1 to TRBJ1-6, with D hard to call. The V gene's germline CDR1 is MGHDK and CDR2 SYGVNS. V lost 4 bases and J lost 8, with 21 bases in between. This CDR3 has 17 amino acids. Here the CDR3 DNA reads TGTGCCAGCAGTGCTCTTAGTGGGTACGGGGTAGATTCACCCCTCCACTTT. Translated: CASSALSGYGVDSPLHF.

The V and J genes are TRBV19 and TRBJ1-5, with unresolved D. This CDR3 has 12 amino acids. V was pared by 8 bases and J by 4 bases, with 9 bases between. Germline values: CDR1 LNHDA, CDR2 SQIVND (reference sequence). CDR3 in amino acids: CASGGRNQPQHF. The CDR3 DNA reads TGTGCCAGTGGAGGTCGGAATCAGCCCCAGCATTTT.

The chain joins TRBV10-3 to TRBJ1-4, with D perhaps matching TRBD1 (5 bases). This CDR3 spans 13 amino acids. Trimming stripped 11 bases from V and 2 bases from J, with 12 bases between. Germline CDR1 is ENHRY and CDR2 is SYGVKD. In DNA form, the CDR3 reads TGTGCCTCCGGGGGGGGGACTAATGAAAAACTGTTTTTT. Its translation is CASGGGTNEKLFF.

The chain employs TRBV29-1 and TRBJ1-1; 8 bases fit TRBD1. This CDR3 has 14 residues. Trimming took 2 bases from V and 4 from J; bases not matched to a gene: 6. The germline CDR1 and CDR2 sequences are SQVTM and ANQGSEA. CDR3 sequence reads: CSVEKSTGGTEAFF. DNA of the CDR3: TGCAGCGTTGAAAAATCTACAGGGGGCACTGAAGCTTTCTTT. The full variable domain, with the rest looked up from reference TRBV29-1 and TRBJ1-1, is SAVISQKPSRDICQRGTSLTIQCQVDSQVTMMFWYRQQPGQSLTLIATANQGSEATYESGFVIDKFPISRPNLTFSTLTVSNMSPEDSSIYLCSVEKSTGGTEAFFGQGTRLTVV.

The CDR3 here is CATSVVNTGELFF. CDR3 bases: TGTGCCACCAGTGTTGTAAACACCGGGGAGCTGTTTTTT. This sequence joins TRBV24-1 and TRBJ2-2; D gene ambiguous. Germline-derived CDR1 and CDR2 are KGHDR and SFDVKD. The CDR3 covers 13 residues. Between the trimmed V and J ends, which lost 5 bases and 2 bases, there was a span of 5 bases.

The V call is TRBV28, the J call TRBJ1-2; D may be TRBD1 (5 bases). Trimming cost V 8 bases and J 4 bases, with 17 bases left between them. Per the germline V gene, CDR1 is MDHEN and CDR2 is SYDVKM. This CDR3 is built from 14 residues. The CDR3: CASGKGRGTYGYTF. The CDR3 region has the DNA TGTGCCAGCGGGAAAGGACGGGGGACCTATGGCTACACCTTC.

The V gene is TRBV2, the J gene TRBJ1-5, with 8 bases aligning to TRBD1. Trimming at V came to 5 bases and at J to 11 bases, leaving 14 bases not matched to a gene. The germline V gene has CDR1 SNHLY and CDR2 FYNNEI. The CDR3 has 15 residues. CDR3 nucleotide sequence: TGTGCCAGCAGTCTGGGGCAGGGGGCGGAGGGCACCCAGCATTTT. It is translated as CASSLGQGAEGTQHF.

The chain uses TRBV20-1 and TRBJ2-1; the match to TRBD2 covers 7 bases. This CDR3 contains 11 residues. J was trimmed by 5 bases and V by 5 bases; bases with no gene match: 0. Germline values: CDR1 DFQATT, CDR2 SNEGSKA (reference sequence). The CDR3 protein is CSAGLDNEQFF. The CDR3 DNA reads as TGCAGTGCTGGACTAGACAATGAGCAGTTCTTC.